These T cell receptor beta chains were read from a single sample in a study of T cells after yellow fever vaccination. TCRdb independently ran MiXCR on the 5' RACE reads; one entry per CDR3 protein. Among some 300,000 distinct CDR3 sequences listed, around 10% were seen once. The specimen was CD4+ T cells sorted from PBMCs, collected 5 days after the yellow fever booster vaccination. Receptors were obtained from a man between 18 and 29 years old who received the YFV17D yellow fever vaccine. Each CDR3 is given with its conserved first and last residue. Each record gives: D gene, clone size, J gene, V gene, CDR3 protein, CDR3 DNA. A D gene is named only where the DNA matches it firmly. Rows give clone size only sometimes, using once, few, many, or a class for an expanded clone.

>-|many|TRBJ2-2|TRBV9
CASSVGTTNTGELFF
TGTGCCAGCAGCGTTGGGACGACGAACACCGGGGAGCTGTTTTTT
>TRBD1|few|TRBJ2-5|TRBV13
CASSFRDRVHETQYF
TGTGCCAGCAGCTTCCGGGACAGGGTTCATGAGACCCAGTACTTC
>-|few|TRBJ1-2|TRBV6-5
CASSYVGGHGYGYTF
TGTGCCAGCAGTTACGTCGGGGGGCACGGCTATGGCTACACCTTC
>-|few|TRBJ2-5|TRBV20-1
CSASSGAPFVQETQYF
TGCAGTGCTAGTTCCGGGGCCCCATTTGTCCAAGAGACCCAGTACTTC
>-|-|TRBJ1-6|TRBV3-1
CASSQGGWYNSPLHF
TGTGCCAGCAGCCAAGGGGGATGGTATAATTCACCCCTCCACTTT
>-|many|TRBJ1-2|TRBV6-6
CASSYVQALDGYTF
TGTGCCAGCAGTTACGTTCAGGCCCTAGATGGCTACACCTTC
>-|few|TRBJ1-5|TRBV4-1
CASSQEGYSNQPQHF
TGCGCCAGCAGCCAAGAGGGATATAGCAATCAGCCCCAGCATTTT
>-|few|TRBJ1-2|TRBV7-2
CASSLGPGGYTF
TGTGCCAGCAGCTTAGGCCCGGGCGGCTACACCTTC
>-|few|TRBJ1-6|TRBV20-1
CSASLQGFFNSPLHF
TGCAGTGCTAGTCTACAGGGATTTTTTAATTCACCCCTCCACTTT
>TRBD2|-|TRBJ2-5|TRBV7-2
CASRSPTGGPRETQYF
TGTGCCAGCAGGTCTCCCACGGGGGGGCCCCGAGAGACCCAGTACTTC
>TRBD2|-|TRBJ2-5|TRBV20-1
CSARGSGGRWTQYF
TGCAGTGCCCGGGGTAGCGGGGGCAGGTGGACCCAGTACTTC
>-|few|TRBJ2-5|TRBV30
CAWNRGLVETQYF
TGTGCCTGGAACAGGGGACTAGTGGAGACCCAGTACTTC
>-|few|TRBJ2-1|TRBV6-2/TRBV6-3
CASSYLLGTYNEQFF
TGTGCCAGCAGTTACCTATTGGGGACTTACAATGAGCAGTTCTTC
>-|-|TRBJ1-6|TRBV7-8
CASSRREDNSPLHF
TGTGCCAGCAGCCGACGGGAGGATAATTCACCCCTCCACTTT
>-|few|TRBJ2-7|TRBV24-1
CATSDPASRGYSGREVYEQYF
TGTGCCACCAGTGATCCCGCCTCCCGGGGATACTCGGGGAGAGAGGTCTACGAGCAGTACTTC
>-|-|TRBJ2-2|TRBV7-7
CASSREGSSYTGELFF
TGTGCCAGCAGCCGCGAGGGGTCCTCGTACACCGGGGAGCTGTTTTTT
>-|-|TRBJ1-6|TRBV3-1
CASSQGTANSPLHF
TGTGCCAGCAGCCAAGGAACAGCAAATTCACCCCTCCACTTT
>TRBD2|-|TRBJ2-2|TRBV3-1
CASSQVPGTRAGGELFF
TGTGCCAGCAGCCAAGTACCCGGGACTAGGGCTGGCGGGGAGCTGTTTTTT
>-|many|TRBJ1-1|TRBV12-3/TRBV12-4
CASSLGQPTNTEAFF
TGTGCCAGCAGTCTAGGACAGCCTACGAACACTGAAGCTTTCTTT
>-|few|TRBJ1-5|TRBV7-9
CASGSNQPQHF
TGTGCCAGCGGCAGCAATCAGCCCCAGCATTTT
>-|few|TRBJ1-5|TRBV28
CASSRITQNQPQHF
TGTGCCAGCAGCCGAATTACACAAAATCAGCCCCAGCATTTT
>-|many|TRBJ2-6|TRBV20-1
CSAIRTEGANVLTF
TGCAGTGCCATCCGGACAGAGGGGGCCAACGTCCTGACTTTC
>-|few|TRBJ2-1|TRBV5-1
CASSPDPSSSYNEQFF
TGCGCCAGCAGCCCGGACCCGAGTAGCTCCTACAATGAGCAGTTCTTC
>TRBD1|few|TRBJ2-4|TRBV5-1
CASSLLGTGINIQYF
TGCGCCAGCAGCTTGCTCGGGACAGGGATTAACATTCAGTACTTC
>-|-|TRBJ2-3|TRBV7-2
CASSLPDSSTDTQYF
TGTGCCAGCAGCTTACCGGACAGTAGCACAGATACGCAGTATTTT
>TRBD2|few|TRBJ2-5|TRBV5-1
CASSLASSGGFQETQYF
TGCGCCAGCAGCTTGGCCTCTAGCGGGGGATTCCAAGAGACCCAGTACTTC
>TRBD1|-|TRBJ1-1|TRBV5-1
CASSLERQGASEAFF
TGCGCCAGCAGCTTGGAGCGACAGGGGGCTTCTGAAGCTTTCTTT
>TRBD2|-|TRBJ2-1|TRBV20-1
CSATTSASGDNNEQFF
TGCAGTGCAACCACCTCGGCTAGCGGAGACAACAATGAGCAGTTCTTC
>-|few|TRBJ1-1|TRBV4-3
CASSQELGFGGTEAFF
TGCGCCAGCAGCCAAGAGTTGGGCTTTGGGGGAACGGAAGCTTTCTTT
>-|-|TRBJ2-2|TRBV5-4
CASSRGPIIKGNTGELFF
TGTGCCAGCAGCCGGGGACCTATAATAAAGGGGAACACCGGGGAGCTGTTTTTT
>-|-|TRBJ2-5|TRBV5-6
CAITRRGGETQYF
TGTGCCATCACCAGGAGAGGAGGGGAGACCCAGTACTTC
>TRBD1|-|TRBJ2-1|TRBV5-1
CASSFRQGFDNEQFF
TGCGCCAGCAGCTTCCGACAGGGTTTTGACAATGAGCAGTTCTTC
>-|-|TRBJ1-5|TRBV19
CASSRGLQGRQPQHF
TGTGCCAGTAGTCGTGGGTTGCAGGGTCGTCAGCCCCAGCATTTT